The 4 T cell receptor beta chains below all came from one sample that was sequenced in a study of blood T cell repertoires in COVID-19. TCRdb's copy holds only in-frame clones and misses some; the assay was immunoSEQ multiplex PCR. The repertoire has 250,000 to 350,000 clones, 86% of them found once; the top ten carry around 14%. Sequencing was performed on peripheral blood. The origin of the receptors is a woman in her sixties or seventies with COVID-19, enrolled during active disease.

This rearrangement joins TRBV21-1 to TRBJ1-6; the D call TRBD1 from the table was never checked on the DNA. TRBV21-1 is listed as a pseudogene. This CDR3 region has 15 residues. The CDR3 DNA follows: TGTGCCAGCAGCCATGGACAGGTTAATAATTCACCCCTCCACTTT. Protein product: CASSHGQVNNSPLHF.

J is TRBJ2-3 and V is TRBV7-3; a possible D gene is TRBD1 (6 bases). V was pared by 5 bases and J by 2 bases, with 8 bases between. This CDR3 has 13 residues. Germline V CDR1 and CDR2: SGHTA, FQGTGA. The CDR3 DNA reads as TGTGCCAGCAGCCGGGACATCACAGATACGCAGTATTTT. Translating gives CASSRDITDTQYF. Full variable domain (outside the CDR3, taken from reference TRBV7-3 and TRBJ2-3): GAGVSQTPSNKVTEKGKYVELRCDPISGHTALYWYRQSLGQGPEFLIYFQGTGAADDSGLPNDRFFAVRPEGSVSTLKIQRTERGDSAVYLCASSRDITDTQYFGPGTRLTVL.

V gene TRBV19 combines with J gene TRBJ1-3; 8 bases line up with TRBD1. The CDR3 has 16 amino acids. From germline, CDR1 is LNHDA and CDR2 SQIVND (reference sequence). V lost 5 bases and J lost 2; bases outside the gene matches: 8. The CDR3 reads CASSAGQALAGNTIYF. CDR3 DNA: TGTGCCAGTAGTGCGGGACAGGCCCTGGCTGGAAACACCATATATTTT.

The DNA for the CDR3 is TGTGCCAGCAGCTCCTGGACAGACACTGAAGCTTTCTTT. Its translation is CASSSWTDTEAFF. J is TRBJ1-1 and V is TRBV5-6; possible D gene TRBD1, 6 bases. The germline V gene has CDR1 SGHDT and CDR2 YYEEEE. V was cut by 3 bases and J by 3 bases, with 9 bases left in between. The CDR3 is 13 amino acids.